Shown below are 9 T cell receptor beta chains from a single sample sequenced in a study of blood T cell repertoires in COVID-19. Only in-frame clones appear in the TCRdb table, and some are missing; sequencing was by immunoSEQ multiplex PCR. The sample lists roughly 360,000 clones, around nine tenths occurring once. Sample: PBMCs or T cells enriched from blood (not recorded which). All receptors come from a woman aged 25 to 39 with acute COVID-19.

The chain carries TRBV4-3 and TRBJ2-3, with D unresolved. The CDR3 spans 14 residues. V was cut by 0 bases and J by 3 bases, with 7 bases left in between. CDR1 and CDR2 (germline): LGHNA, YSLEER. CDR3 residues: CASSQERATDTQYF. The CDR3 DNA sequence: TGCGCCAGCAGCCAAGAACGAGCGACAGATACGCAGTATTTT.

The V and J genes are TRBV2 and TRBJ1-5; D unclear. V shed 4 bases and J shed 3 bases, with 13 bases lying between them. This CDR3 comprises 15 residues. The germline CDR1 and CDR2 sequences are SNHLY and FYNNEI. The CDR3 is CASSGSGSVNQPQHF. The CDR3 DNA reads as TGTGCCAGCAGTGGGTCTGGCAGTGTCAATCAGCCCCAGCATTTT.

CDR3 amino acids: CASSPRGGGSYNEQFF. The DNA of the CDR3 is TGTGCCAGCTCACCACGCGGGGGGGGCTCCTACAATGAGCAGTTCTTC. This sequence joins TRBV18 and TRBJ2-1; 9 bases line up with TRBD2. Looked up from germline, CDR1 is KGHSH and CDR2 is LQKENI. The trim removed 1 base at V and 0 bases at J, leaving 1 base unmatched. The CDR3 loop spans 16 amino acids.

This clone has just one count. The rearrangement links TRBV7-2 to TRBJ2-1, with 9 bases fitting TRBD2. CDR3 length equals 18 residues. Germline V gives CDR1 SGHTA, CDR2 FQGNSA. J lost 6 bases, V lost 5 bases, and 17 bases had no gene match. The CDR3 spells CASSPRAGGPVFSNEQFF. The DNA for the CDR3 is TGTGCCAGCAGCCCAAGGGCGGGGGGGCCGGTTTTTTCCAATGAGCAGTTCTTC.

This chain links TRBV5-1 with TRBJ2-3; no firm D call. V was pared by 1 base and J by 0 bases, with 6 bases between. The V gene's germline CDR1 is SGHRS and CDR2 YFSETQ. The CDR3 is 14 residues long. In DNA, the CDR3 is TGCGCCAGCAGCTTGTCATCCAGCACAGATACGCAGTATTTT. Translation gives CASSLSSSTDTQYF. Full variable domain (rest looked up from reference TRBV5-1 and TRBJ2-3): KAGVTQTPRYLIKTRGQQVTLSCSPISGHRSVSWYQQTPGQGLQFLFEYFSETQRNKGNFPGRFSGRQFSNSRSEMNVSTLELGDSALYLCASSLSSSTDTQYFGPGTRLTVL.

V is TRBV6-6 and J is TRBJ1-1; tentatively, D is TRBD1 (5 bases). The V end lost 5 bases, the J end lost 0 bases, and 10 bases lay between the germline ends. In germline, CDR1 is MNHNY, CDR2 SVGAGI (reference sequence). CDR3 length: 14 amino acids. The chain's CDR3 is CASSTGLLNTEAFF. In DNA, the CDR3 is TGTGCCAGCAGTACGGGACTGTTGAACACTGAAGCTTTCTTT.

This rearrangement joins TRBV30 to TRBJ2-1; D gene uncertain. The germline gives CDR1 GTSNPN, CDR2 SVGIG (reference sequence). There are 13 residues in the CDR3. The ends were cut back, 2 bases at V and 0 bases at J, with 5 bases in the middle. The DNA of the CDR3 is TGTGCCTGGAGTTACGGCTCCTACAATGAGCAGTTCTTC. Amino acids: CAWSYGSYNEQFF.

This clone was found a few times. The V and J genes are TRBV27 and TRBJ1-5; possible D gene TRBD1, 5 bases. The CDR3 consists of 16 residues. Trimming removed 3 bases at V and 3 bases at J, with 15 bases between. The germline CDR1 and CDR2 sequences are MNHEY and SMNVEV (reference sequence). In nucleotides, the CDR3 is TGTGCCAGCAGTTTGGTGGGCAGGGCCCCCAATCAGCCCCAGCATTTT. It encodes CASSLVGRAPNQPQHF.

The rearrangement links TRBV27 to TRBJ2-1; 12 bases fit TRBD1. Germline loops: CDR1 MNHEY, CDR2 SMNVEV (reference sequence). With 3 bases clipped from V and 7 bases from J, the junction kept 4 bases outside the gene matches. The CDR3 length is 15 residues. This chain's CDR3 is CASSLGQGAQNEQFF. CDR3 bases: TGTGCCAGCAGTTTGGGACAGGGGGCGCAAAATGAGCAGTTCTTC.